This T cell receptor beta chain was retrieved from a study of metastatic and nonmetastatic thyroid tumors. Study-wide context: Thyroid patients, malignant and benign, had repertoires compared across blood and tumor or nodule tissue. Broader study findings: When malignant thyroid tumors were compared with benign nodules, TCR beta diversity was reportedly significantly higher in the malignant tumors. This held in both blood and tumor samples.

This clone appeared many times. Its antigen is unidentified. Thyroid surgery was preceded by no treatment in any patient. Per germline, CDR1 SGHTA and CDR2 FQGTGA. The CDR3 sequence is 13 residues long. The V end was cut by 5 bases, the J end by 2 bases, with 10 bases between. TCRdb re-processed the PCR reads through MiXCR. The sample has about 41,000 clones; around 28% are singletons. The chain has TRBV7-3 and TRBJ2-7, with a tentative D call TRBD2 (6 bases). The sequence was collected from a male donor with papillary thyroid cancer or a benign thyroid nodule (not recorded which). Some clones in this sample may be carry-over from other donors' samples. The source material was blood. CDR3: CASSPAGTYEQYF. For the CDR3, the DNA is TGTGCCAGCAGCCCGGCGGGGACCTACGAGCAGTACTTC.